This record concerns one T cell receptor (beta chain) sequence. The data originate from a study of blood T cell repertoires in COVID-19. This study enrolled people aged roughly 18 to 89 from 20 to 25 US geographic areas. The repertoire was sequenced with immunoSEQ multiplex PCR; TCRdb's copy has only in-frame clones and lacks some. The sample carries about 300,000 clones, around 90% recorded once. This CDR3 has 16 amino acids. V trimming: 5 bases; J trimming: 0 bases; junction bases outside the gene matches: 2. The germline gives CDR1 MNHEY, CDR2 SVGEGT. Specimen: PBMCs or T cells enriched from blood (not recorded which). The gene calls are TRBV6-2 or TRBV6-3 and TRBJ2-6, with 9 nucleotides matching TRBD1. This sequence originates from a man between 60 and 75 years old who had recovered from COVID-19. CDR3 coding DNA: TGTGCCAGCAGTCGGGACAGGGCCTCTGGGGCCAACGTCCTGACTTTC. As protein: CASSRDRASGANVLTF.